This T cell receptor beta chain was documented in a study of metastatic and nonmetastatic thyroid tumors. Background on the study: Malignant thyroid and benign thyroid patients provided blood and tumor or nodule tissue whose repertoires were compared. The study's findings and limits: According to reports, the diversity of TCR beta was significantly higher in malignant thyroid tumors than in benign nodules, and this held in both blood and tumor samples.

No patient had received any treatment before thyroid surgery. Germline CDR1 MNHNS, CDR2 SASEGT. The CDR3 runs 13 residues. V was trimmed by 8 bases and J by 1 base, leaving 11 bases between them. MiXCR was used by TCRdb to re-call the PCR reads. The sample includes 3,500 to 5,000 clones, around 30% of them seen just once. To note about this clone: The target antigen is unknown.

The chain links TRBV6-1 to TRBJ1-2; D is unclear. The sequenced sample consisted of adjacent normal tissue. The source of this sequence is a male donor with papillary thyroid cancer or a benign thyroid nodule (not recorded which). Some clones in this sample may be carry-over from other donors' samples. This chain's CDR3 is CASLPPINYGYTF. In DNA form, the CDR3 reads TGTGCCAGCCTCCCCCCGATTAACTATGGCTACACCTTC.